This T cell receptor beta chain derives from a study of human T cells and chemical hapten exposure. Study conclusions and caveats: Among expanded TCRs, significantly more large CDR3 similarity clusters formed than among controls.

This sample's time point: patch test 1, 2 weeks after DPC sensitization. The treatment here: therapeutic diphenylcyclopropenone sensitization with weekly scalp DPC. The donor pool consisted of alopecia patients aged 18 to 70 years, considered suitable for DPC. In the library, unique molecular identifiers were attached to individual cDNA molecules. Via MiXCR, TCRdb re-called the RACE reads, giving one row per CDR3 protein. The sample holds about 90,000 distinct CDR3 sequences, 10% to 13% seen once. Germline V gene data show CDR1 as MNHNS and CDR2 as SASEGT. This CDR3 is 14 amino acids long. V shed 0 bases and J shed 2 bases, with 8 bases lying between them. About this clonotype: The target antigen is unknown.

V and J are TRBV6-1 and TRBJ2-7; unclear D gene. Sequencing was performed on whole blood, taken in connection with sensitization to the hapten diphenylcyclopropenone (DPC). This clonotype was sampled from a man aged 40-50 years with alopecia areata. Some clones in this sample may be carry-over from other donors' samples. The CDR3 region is CASSEAGLTYEQYV. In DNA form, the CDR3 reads TGTGCCAGCAGTGAAGCAGGGTTAACCTACGAGCAGTACGTC.